This T cell receptor beta chain was recovered during a study of CD8 T cells in Susac syndrome. Trimming pared 4 bases from V and 2 bases from J, leaving 10 bases between. The CDR3 is 13 residues long. The V gene's germline CDR1 is SGHRS and CDR2 YFSETQ. Random-hexamer reverse transcription was applied to about 0.5 to 1 ug RNA. TCRdb re-called the immunoSEQ multiplex PCR reads with MiXCR, one entry per CDR3 protein. The sample carries approximately 270,000 distinct CDR3 sequences, around 95% recorded once. This receptor was identified in a human donor with multiple sclerosis. Sequencing was done on a sample of CD4+ T cells from PBMCs. The rearrangement joins TRBV5-1 to TRBJ2-7; no definite D call. The CDR3 nucleotides read TGCGCCAGCAGCGTCGGCCAGCCCTACGAGCAGTACTTC. This gives the protein CASSVGQPYEQYF.